This record covers a single T cell receptor (beta chain). Its antigen is unknown. No much larger clone is present one base from it, and per-base qualities are unavailable. The data stem from a study of control samples from healthy donors and cancer patients (dated by TCRdb to 2018 to 2020). Libraries were built with the immunoSEQ multiplex PCR assay. TCRdb limited this immuneACCESS table to in-frame rearrangements with V and J called. A share of clones is missing; checked studies link under half to unresolved V genes, and the rest is unexplained. The sample includes 200,000 or so clones, with just under 95% observed a single time. The ten largest account for roughly 1.6% of the sample. Trimming removed 5 bases from V and 5 bases from J; the gene matches leave 12 bases unexplained. The CDR3 sequence holds 17 residues, the cysteine and phenylalanine included. Just CDR3 DNA is preserved here, 51 bases in frame from base 1. CDR1 and CDR2 were assigned from the germline V gene as LGHNA and YNFKEQ.

The chain links TRBV4-2 with TRBJ1-5, with 10 middle bases fitting TRBD1. The sequence was collected from a man aged 45 to 65 in good health. Sequenced input: blood. The CDR3 reads CASSYRQGAEADQPQHF. The nucleotide sequence is given as TGTGCCAGCAGCTACCGACAGGGGGCAGAGGCGGATCAGCCCCAGCATTTT.